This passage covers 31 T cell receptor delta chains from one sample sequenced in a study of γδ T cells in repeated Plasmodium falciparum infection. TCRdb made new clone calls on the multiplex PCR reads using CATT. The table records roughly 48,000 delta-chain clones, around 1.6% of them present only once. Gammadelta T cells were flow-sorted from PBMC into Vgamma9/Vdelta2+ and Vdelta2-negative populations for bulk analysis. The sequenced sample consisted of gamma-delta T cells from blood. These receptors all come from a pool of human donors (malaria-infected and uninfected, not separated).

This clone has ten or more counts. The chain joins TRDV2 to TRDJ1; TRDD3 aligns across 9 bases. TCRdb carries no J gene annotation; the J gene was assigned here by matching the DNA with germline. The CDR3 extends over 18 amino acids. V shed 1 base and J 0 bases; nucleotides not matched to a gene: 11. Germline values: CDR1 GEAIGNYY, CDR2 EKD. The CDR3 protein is CACDTIMGDKGYTDKLIF. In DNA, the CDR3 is TGTGCCTGTGACACAATAATGGGGGATAAGGGGTACACCGATAAACTCATCTTT.

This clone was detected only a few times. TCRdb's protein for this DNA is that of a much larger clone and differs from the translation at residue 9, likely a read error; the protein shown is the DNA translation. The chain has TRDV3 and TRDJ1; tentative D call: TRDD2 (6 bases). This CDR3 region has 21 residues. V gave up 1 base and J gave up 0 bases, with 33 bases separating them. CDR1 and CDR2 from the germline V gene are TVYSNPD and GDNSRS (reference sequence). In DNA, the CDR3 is TGTGCCTTTATAGGAGAGGCCTTCCCACTGAACGGGGGGCCTTACACCGATAAACTCATCTTT. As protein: CAFIGEAFPLNGGPYTDKLIF.

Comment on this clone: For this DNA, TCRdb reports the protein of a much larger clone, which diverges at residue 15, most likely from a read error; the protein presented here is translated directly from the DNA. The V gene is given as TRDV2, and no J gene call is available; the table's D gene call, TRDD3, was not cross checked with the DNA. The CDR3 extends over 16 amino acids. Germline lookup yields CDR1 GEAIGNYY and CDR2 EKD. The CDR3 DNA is TGTGCCTGTGACGCAATGGATACGCCGGACACCGATAAACTCACCTTT. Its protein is CACDAMDTPDTDKLTF.

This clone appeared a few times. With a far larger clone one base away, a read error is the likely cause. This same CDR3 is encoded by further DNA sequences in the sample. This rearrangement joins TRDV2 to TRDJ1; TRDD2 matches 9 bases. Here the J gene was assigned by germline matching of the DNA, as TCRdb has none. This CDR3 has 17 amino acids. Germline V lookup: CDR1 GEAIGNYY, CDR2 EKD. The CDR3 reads CACDPLPTVKGTDKLIF. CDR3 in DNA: TGCGCCTGTGACCCCCTTCCTACCGTTAAGGGTACCGATAAACTCATCTTT.

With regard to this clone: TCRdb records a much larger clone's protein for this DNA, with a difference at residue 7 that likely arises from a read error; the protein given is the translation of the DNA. CDR3 protein: CALGGPGLVPYTDKLIF. DNA for the CDR3: TGTGCTCTTGGGGGACCTGGCTTAGTGCCGTACACCGATAAACTCATCTTT. This rearrangement joins TRDV1 to TRDJ1; no firm D call. Since TCRdb gives no J gene, matching the DNA to germline was used here to assign it. Germline V gene lookup returns CDR1 TSWWSYY and CDR2 QGS. This CDR3 comprises 17 residues. V dropped 4 bases and J dropped 0 bases, with 18 bases sitting between them.

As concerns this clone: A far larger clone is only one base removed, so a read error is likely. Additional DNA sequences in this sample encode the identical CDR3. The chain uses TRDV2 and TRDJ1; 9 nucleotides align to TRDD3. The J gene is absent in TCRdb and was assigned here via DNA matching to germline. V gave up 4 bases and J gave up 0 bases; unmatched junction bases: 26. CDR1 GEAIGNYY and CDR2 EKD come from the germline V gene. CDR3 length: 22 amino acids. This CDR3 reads CACDKRPRRGDTPNSYTDKLIF. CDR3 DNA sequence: TGTGCCTGTGATAAACGCCCTCGTCGGGGGGATACCCCCAACTCGTACACCGATAAACTCATCTTT.

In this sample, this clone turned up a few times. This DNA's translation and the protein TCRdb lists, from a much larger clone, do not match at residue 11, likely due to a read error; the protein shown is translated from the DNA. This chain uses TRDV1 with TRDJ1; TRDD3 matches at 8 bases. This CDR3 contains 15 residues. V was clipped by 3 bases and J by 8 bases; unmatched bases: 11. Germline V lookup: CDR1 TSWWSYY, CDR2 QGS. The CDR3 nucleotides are TGTGCTCTTGGGGATCCTATCTCGGGGGATAGGAAACTCATCTTT. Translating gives CALGDPISGDRKLIF.

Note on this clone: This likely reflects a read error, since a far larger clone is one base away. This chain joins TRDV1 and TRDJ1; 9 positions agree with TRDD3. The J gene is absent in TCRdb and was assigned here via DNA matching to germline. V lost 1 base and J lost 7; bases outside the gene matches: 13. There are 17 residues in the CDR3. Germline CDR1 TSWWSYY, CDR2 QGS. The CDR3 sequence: CALGERSSRGYAVKLIF. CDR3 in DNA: TGTGCTCTTGGGGAACGTTCCTCAAGGGGATACGCAGTTAAACTCATCTTT.

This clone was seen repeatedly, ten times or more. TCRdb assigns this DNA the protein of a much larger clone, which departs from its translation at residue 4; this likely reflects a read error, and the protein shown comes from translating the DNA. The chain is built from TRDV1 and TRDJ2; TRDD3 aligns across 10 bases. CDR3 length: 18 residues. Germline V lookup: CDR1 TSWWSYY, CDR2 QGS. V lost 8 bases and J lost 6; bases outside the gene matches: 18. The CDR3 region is CALRALPPPWGIAAQLFF. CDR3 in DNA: TGTGCTCTTAGGGCTCTTCCTCCTCCCTGGGGGATAGCAGCACAACTCTTCTTT.

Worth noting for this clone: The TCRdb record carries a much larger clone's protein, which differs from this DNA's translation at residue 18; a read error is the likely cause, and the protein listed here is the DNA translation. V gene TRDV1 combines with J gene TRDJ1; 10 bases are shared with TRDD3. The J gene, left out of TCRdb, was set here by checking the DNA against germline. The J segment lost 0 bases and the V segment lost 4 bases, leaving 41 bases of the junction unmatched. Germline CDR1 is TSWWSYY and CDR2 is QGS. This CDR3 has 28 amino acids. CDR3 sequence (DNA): TGTGCTCTTGGGGGCCCCTACAGGACCCTACATTCCTTATTACTGGGGGATGTTTCTTTTGGCTACACCGATAAACTCATCTTT. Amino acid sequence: CALGGPYRTLHSLLLGDVSFGYTDKLIF.

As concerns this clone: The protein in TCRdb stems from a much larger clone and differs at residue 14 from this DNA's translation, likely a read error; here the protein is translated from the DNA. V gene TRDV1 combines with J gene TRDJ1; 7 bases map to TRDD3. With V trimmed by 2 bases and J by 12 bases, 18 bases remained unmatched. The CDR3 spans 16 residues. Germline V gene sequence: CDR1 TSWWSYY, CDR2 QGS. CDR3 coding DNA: TGTGCTCTTGGGGAAGGGGGTTTCTGGGGGGCGAACAAAATCATCTTT. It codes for CALGEGGFWGANKIIF.

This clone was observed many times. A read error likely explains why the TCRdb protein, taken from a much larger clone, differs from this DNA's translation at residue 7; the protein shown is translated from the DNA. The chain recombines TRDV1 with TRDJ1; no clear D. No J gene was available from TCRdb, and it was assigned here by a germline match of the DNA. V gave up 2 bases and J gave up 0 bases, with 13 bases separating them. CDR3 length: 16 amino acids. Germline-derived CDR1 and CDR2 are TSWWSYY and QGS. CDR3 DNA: TGTGCTCTTGGGGAAACAGGGGCCGCGTACACCGATAAACTCATCTTT. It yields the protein CALGETGAAYTDKLIF.

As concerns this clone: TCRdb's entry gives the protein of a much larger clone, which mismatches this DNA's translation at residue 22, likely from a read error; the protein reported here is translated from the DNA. CDR3 nucleotide sequence: TGTGCTCTTGGGGAACTAGGATTGCCTTTGAACTCCCTTAGTCTTGGGGATCACTCCCCTAAAACCATCTTT. This translates into CALGELGLPLNSLSLGDHSPKTIF. The V gene reported is TRDV1; the J gene is uncalled; the listed D gene, TRDD3, was not tested against the DNA. The CDR3 contains 24 residues. Germline V gene lookup returns CDR1 TSWWSYY and CDR2 QGS.

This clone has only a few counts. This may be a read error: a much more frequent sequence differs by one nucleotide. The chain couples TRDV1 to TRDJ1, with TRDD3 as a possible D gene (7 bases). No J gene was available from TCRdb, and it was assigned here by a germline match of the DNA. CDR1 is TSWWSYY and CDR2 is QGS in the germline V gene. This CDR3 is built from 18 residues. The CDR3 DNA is TGTGCTCTTTGGGAGGGGCCTTCCGCCCCCGGGGATAGGGGTAAACTCATCTTT. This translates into CALWEGPSAPGDRGKLIF.

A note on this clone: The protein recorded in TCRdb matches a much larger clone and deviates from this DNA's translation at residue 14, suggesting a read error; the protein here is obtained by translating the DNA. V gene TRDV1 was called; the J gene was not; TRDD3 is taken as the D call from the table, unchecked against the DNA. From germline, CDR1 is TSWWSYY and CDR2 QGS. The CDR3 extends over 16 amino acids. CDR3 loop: CALGRATLGDNDKPIF. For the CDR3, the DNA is TGTGCTCTTGGTAGGGCTACTCTGGGGGACAACGATAAACCCATCTTT.

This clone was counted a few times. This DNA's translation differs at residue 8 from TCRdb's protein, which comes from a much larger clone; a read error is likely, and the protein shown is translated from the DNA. The CDR3 DNA reads TGTTCTCCTGGGGAACAGGGCAGTCCTACGAACAAAGTCTGGGGGATACGATGGCCCACCGATAAACTCATCTTT. Translated, it gives CSPGEQGSPTNKVWGIRWPTDKLIF. The gene calls are TRDV1 and TRDJ1; 12 nucleotides align to TRDD3. This CDR3 is built from 25 residues. Germline CDR1 is TSWWSYY and CDR2 is QGS.

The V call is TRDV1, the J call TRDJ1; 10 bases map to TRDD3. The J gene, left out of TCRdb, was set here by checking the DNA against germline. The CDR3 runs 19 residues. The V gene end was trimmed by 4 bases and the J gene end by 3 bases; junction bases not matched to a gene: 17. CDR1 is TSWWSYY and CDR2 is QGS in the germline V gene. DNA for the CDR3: TGTGCTCTTGGGGCCGTCTCCACCCTTCGTACTGGGGGATCCGATAAACTCATCTTT. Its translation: CALGAVSTLRTGGSDKLIF.

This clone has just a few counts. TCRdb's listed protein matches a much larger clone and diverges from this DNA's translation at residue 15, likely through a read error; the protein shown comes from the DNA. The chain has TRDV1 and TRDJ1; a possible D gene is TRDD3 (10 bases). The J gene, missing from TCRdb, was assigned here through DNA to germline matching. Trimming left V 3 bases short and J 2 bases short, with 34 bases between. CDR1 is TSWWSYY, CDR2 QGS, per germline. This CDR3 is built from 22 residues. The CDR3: CALGDCGLPTQLGDADTDKLIF. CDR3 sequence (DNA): TGTGCTCTTGGGGACTGCGGCCTTCCTACCCAACTGGGGGATGCGGATACCGATAAACTCATCTTT.

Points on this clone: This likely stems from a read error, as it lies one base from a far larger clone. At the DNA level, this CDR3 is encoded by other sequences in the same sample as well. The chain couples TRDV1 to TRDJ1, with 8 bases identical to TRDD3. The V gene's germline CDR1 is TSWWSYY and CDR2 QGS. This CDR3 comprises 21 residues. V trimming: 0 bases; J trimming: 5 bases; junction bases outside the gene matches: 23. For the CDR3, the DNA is TGTGCTCTTGGGGAACTAGTCTCGGGGAAGCCCTGGGGGAGGTTATGGGATAAACTCATCTTT. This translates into CALGELVSGKPWGRLWDKLIF.

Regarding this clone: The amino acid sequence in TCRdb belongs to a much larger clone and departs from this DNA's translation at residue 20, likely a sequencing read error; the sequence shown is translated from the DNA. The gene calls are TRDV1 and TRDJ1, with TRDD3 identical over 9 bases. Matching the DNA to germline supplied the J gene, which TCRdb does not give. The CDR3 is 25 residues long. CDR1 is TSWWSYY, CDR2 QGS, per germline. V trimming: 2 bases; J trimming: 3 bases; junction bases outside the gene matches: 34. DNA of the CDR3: TGTGCTCTTGGGGAAGTGGGCCTACACCTGGGGGATGAAGTGAGGAGGCCACTGTACGCCGATAAACTCATCTTT. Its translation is CALGEVGLHLGDEVRRPLYADKLIF.

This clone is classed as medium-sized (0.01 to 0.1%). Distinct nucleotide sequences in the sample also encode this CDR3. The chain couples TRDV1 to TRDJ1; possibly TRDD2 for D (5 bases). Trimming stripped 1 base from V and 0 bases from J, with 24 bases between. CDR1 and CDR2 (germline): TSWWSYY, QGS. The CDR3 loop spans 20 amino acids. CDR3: CALGEPYLVPNRAYTDKLIF. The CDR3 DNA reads TGTGCTCTTGGGGAACCCTACCTCGTCCCAAACAGGGCGTACACCGATAAACTCATCTTT.

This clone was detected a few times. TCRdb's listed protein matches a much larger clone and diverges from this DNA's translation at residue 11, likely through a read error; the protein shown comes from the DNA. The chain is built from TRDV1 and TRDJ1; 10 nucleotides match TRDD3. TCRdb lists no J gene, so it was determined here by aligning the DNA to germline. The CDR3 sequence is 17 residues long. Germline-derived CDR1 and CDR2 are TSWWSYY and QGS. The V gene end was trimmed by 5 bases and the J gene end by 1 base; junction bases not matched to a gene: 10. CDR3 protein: CALGLPATGGCTDKLIF. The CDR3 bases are TGTGCTCTTGGGCTTCCTGCGACTGGGGGATGCACCGATAAACTCATCTTT.

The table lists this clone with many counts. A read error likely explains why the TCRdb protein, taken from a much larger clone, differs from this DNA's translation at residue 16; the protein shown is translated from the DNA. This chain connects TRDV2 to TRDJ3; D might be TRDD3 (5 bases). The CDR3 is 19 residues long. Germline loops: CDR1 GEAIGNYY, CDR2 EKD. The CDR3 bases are TGTGCCTGTGACGCCGTGCGGACTTTAAGCTCCTGGGACACCCGAAAGATGTTTTTC. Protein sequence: CACDAVRTLSSWDTRKMFF.

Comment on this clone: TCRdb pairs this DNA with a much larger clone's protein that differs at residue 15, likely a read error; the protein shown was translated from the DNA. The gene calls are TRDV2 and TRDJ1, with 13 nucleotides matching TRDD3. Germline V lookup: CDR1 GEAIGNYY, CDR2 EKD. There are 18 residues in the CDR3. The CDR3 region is CACDTGKLLGDTPDRLIF. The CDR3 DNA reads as TGTGCCTGTGACACCGGGAAGTTACTGGGGGATACGCCCGATAGACTCATCTTT.

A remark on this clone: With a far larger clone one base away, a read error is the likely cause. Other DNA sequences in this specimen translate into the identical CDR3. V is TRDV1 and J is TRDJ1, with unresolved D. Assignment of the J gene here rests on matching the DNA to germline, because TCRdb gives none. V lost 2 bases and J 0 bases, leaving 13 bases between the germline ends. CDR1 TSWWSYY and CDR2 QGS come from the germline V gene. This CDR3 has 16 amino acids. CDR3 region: CALGETRAAYTDKLIF. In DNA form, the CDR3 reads TGTGCTCTTGGGGAAACAAGGGCCGCATACACCGATAAACTCATCTTT.

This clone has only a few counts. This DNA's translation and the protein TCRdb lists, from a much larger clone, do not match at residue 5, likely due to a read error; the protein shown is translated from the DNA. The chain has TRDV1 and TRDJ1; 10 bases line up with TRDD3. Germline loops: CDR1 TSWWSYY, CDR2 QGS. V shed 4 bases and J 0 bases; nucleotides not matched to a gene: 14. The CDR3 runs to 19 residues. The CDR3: CALGGTLRLGDLYTDKLIF. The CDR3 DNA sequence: TGTGCTCTTGGGGGGACTCTCCGACTGGGGGATCTATACACCGATAAACTCATCTTT.

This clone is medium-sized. CDR3 region: CALGLTGGSTPDKLIF. In DNA, the CDR3 is TGTGCTCTTGGCCTTACCGGGGGATCTACACCCGATAAACTCATCTTT. The V and J genes are TRDV1 and TRDJ1; 7 bases map to TRDD3. V was pared by 6 bases and J by 3 bases, with 13 bases of the junction left unmatched. Germline V gene data show CDR1 as TSWWSYY and CDR2 as QGS. The CDR3 has 16 residues.

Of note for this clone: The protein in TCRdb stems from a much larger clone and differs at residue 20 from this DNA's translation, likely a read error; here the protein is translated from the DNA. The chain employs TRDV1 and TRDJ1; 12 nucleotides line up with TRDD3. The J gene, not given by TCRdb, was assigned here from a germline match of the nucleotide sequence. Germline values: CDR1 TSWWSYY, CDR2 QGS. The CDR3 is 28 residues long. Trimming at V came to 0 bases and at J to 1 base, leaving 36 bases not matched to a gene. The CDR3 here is CALGELVSNGLASNTGGYPPWTTDKLIF. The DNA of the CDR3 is TGTGCTCTTGGGGAACTAGTCTCAAATGGCCTCGCCTCGAACACTGGGGGATACCCCCCTTGGACCACCGATAAACTCATCTTT.

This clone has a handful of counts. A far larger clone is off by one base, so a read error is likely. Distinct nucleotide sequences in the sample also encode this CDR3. Written as DNA, the CDR3 is TGTGCTATTGGGGGCCTAACCACCGACAAACTCATCTTT. Translating it yields CAIGGLTTDKLIF. The chain links TRDV1 to TRDJ1, with D perhaps matching TRDD3 (6 bases). This CDR3 is built from 13 residues. CDR1 and CDR2 from the germline V gene are TSWWSYY and QGS.

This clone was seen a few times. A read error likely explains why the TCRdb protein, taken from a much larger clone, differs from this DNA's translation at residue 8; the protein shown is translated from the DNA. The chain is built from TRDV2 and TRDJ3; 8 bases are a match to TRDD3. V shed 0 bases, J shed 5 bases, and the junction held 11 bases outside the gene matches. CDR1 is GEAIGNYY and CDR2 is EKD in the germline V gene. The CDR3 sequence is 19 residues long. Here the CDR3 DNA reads TGTGCCTGTGACACCCTACTGAGGGATACGCTGGGGGACACCCGACAGATGTTTTTC. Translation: CACDTLLRDTLGDTRQMFF.

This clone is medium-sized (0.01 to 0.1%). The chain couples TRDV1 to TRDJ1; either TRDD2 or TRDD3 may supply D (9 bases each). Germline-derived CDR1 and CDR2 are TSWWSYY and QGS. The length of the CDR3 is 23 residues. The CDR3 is CAFHTSFLRVLGDQLGDTDKLIF. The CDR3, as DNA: TGTGCCTTCCATACCTCCTTCCTACGGGTACTGGGGGACCAGCTGGGGGACACCGATAAACTCATCTTT.